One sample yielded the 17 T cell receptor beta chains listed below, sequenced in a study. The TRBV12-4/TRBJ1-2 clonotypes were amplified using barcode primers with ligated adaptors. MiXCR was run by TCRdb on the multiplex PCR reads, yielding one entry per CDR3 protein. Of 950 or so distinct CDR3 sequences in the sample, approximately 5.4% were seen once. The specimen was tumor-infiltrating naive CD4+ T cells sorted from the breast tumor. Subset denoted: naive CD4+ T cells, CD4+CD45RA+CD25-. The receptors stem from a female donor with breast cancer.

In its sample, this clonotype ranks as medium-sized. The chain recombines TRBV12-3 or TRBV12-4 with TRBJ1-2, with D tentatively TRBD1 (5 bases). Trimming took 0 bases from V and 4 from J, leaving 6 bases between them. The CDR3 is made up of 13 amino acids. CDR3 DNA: TGTGCCAGCAGTTTAGCGGGGCTCTATGGCTACACCTTC. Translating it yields CASSLAGLYGYTF.

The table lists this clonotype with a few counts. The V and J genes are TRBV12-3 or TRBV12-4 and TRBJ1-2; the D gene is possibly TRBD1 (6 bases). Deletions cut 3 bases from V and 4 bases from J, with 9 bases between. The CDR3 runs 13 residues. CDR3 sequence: CASSFDRSYGYTF. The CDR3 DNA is TGTGCCAGCAGTTTTGACAGGTCCTATGGCTACACCTTC.

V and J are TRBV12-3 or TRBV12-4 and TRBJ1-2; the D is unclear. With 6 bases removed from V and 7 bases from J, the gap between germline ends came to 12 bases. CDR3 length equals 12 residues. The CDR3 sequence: CASRQRAAGYTF. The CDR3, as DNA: TGTGCCAGCAGACAGAGGGCAGCTGGCTACACCTTC.

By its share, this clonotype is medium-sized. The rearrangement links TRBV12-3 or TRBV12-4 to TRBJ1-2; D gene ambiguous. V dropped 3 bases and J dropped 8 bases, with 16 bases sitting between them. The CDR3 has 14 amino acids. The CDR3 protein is CASSFGGSEKGYTF. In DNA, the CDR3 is TGTGCCAGCAGTTTTGGCGGCTCCGAAAAGGGCTACACCTTC.

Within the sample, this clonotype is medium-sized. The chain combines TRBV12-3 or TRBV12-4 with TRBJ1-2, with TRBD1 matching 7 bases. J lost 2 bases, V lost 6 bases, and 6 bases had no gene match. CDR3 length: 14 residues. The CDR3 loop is CASRGGQVNYGYTF. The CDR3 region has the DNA TGTGCCAGCAGAGGAGGACAGGTGAACTATGGCTACACCTTC.

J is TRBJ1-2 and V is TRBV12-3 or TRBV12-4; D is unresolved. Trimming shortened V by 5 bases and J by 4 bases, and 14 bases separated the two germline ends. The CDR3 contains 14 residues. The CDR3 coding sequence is TGTGCCAGCAGTCCACCGCAAAGCATCTATGGCTACACCTTC. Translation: CASSPPQSIYGYTF.

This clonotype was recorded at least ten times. For the CDR3, the DNA is TGTGCCAGCAGTGAGCGTGGTGGGCTCTATGGCTACACCTTC. It is translated as CASSERGGLYGYTF. The chain is built from TRBV12-3 or TRBV12-4 and TRBJ1-2; D is uncertain. CDR3 size: 14 residues. Trimming shortened V by 5 bases and J by 4 bases, and 14 bases separated the two germline ends.

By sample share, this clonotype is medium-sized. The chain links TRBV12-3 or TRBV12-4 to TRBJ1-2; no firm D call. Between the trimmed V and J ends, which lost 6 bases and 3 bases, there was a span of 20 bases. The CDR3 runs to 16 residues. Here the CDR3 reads CASSYKGPTLHYGYTF. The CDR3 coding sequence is TGTGCCAGCAGCTATAAAGGGCCGACTCTTCACTATGGCTACACCTTC.

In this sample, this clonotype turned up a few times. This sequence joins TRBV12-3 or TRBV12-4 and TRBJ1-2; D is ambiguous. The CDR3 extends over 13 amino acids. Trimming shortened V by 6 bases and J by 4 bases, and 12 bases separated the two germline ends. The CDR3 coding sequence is TGTGCCAGCAGCAGCAGACTTGGCTATGGCTACACCTTC. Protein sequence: CASSSRLGYGYTF.

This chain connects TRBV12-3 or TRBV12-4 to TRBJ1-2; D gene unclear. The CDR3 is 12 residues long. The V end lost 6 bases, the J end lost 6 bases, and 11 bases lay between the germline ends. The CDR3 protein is CASRTAVNGYTF. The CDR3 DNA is TGTGCCAGCAGGACCGCCGTTAATGGCTACACCTTC.

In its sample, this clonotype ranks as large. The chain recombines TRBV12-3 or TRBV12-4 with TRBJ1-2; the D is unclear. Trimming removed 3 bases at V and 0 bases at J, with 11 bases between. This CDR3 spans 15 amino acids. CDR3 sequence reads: CASSLAGSANYGYTF. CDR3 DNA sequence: TGTGCCAGCAGTTTGGCGGGGTCTGCTAACTATGGCTACACCTTC.

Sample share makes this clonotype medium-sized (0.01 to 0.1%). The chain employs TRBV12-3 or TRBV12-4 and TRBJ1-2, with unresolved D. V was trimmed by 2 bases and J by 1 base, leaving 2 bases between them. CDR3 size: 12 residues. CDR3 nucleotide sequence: TGTGCCAGCAGTTTATATAACTATGGCTACACCTTC. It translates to CASSLYNYGYTF.

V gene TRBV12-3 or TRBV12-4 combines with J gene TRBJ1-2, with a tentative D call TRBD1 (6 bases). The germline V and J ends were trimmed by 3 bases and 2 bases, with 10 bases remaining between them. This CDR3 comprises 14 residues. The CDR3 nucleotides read TGTGCCAGCAGTTTTGGGCAGGGGAACTATGGCTACACCTTC. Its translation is CASSFGQGNYGYTF.

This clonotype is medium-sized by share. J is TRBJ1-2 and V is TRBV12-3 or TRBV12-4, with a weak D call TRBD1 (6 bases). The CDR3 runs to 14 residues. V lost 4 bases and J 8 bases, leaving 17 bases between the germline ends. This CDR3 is CASSSNRGQRGYTF. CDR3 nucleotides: TGTGCCAGCAGTTCAAACCGGGGACAACGGGGCTACACCTTC.

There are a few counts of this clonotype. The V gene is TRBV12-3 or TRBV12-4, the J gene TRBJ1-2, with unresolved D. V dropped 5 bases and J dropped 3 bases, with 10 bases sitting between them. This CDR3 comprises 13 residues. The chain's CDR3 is CASSLGRYYGYTF. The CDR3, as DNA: TGTGCCAGCAGTCTGGGTCGCTACTATGGCTACACCTTC.

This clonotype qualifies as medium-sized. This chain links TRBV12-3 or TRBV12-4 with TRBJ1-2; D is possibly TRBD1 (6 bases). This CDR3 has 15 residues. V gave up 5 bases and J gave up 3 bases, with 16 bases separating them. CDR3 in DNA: TGTGCCAGCAGTCCCAGGGGTCGGCTCGACTATGGCTACACCTTC. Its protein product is CASSPRGRLDYGYTF.

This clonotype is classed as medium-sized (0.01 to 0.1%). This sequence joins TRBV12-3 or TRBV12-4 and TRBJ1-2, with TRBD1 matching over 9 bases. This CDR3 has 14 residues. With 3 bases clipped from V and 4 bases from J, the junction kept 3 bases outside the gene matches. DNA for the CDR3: TGTGCCAGCAGTTTGGGACAGGGAACCTATGGCTACACCTTC. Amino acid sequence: CASSLGQGTYGYTF.